This T cell receptor beta chain came from a study of shared clonotypes between healthy human individuals (TCRdb year 2020). Looking at the study overall: Three men and two women, aged 18 to 49 years, made up the cohort. For each donor, three plates each were used for CD4 naive and CD4 memory, two plates were used for CD8 naive, and one plate was used for CD8 memory. To estimate repertoire size and how much clonotype sharing occurs between individuals, the study deeply sequenced the blood TCR repertoires of about five healthy adults. Libraries were prepared and TCR repertoires were sequenced by different laboratories using diverse techniques, in order to increase sequencing depth and limit assay-specific biases. Leukapheresis yielded between about 0.85 and 10 billion PBMCs per donor.

On this clone: It has no known antigen specificity. Base qualities are not provided; no much larger clone lies one nucleotide away.

The research as a whole found: Across four donors, about 5.2% of naive CD4, approximately 3.6% of naive CD8, 2.3% of memory CD4, and 0.4% of memory CD8 clonotypes were shared. Higher generation probabilities were observed for clonotypes shared by all four sorted-subset donors than for non-shared clonotypes. Naive subsets generally had larger estimated clonotype richness than memory subsets did. Sampling was restricted to blood, and TCR repertoires in tissue are likely to differ from TCR repertoires in blood. Incomplete sequencing was indicated by rarefaction of sorted-subset datasets, despite the large sequencing depth. The small number of donors limited the genetic and exposure-history diversity represented. Based on pairwise subsampling, the degree of clonotype sharing among donors was expected to be affected by sequencing depth.

Healthy HIV-negative adults with no recently reported acute infections or vaccinations were included as donors. Only Caucasian adults living in Nashville, Tennessee, USA were represented among the donors. CD4+ T cells were enriched by magnetic negative selection; naive cells were then positively selected on CD45RA, and the negative fraction formed the memory subset. After blood collection by leukapheresis, PBMCs were isolated using Ficoll-Histopaque density gradient centrifugation and then cryopreserved in the vapor phase of liquid nitrogen. Analytical flow cytometry was used to check the purity and quantity of each magnetically sorted T cell population. Genomic DNA was isolated from every sorted fraction and measured by UV absorbance on a Nanodrop 2000c. V is shortened by 2 bases, J by 2 bases, and the region joining them spans 11 bases. Measured from the cysteine to the phenylalanine, the CDR3 is 15 residues long. Here the CDR3 DNA is all that survives: 45 bases in frame from base 1. In the germline V gene, CDR1 corresponds to SGHRS and CDR2 to YFSETQ.

Using the deep immunoSEQ assay, multiplex PCR amplified TCR CDR3 regions from genomic DNA. Genomic DNA extracted from each cell subset was distributed evenly over all wells of several immunoSEQ 96-well plates, and each plate served as one replicate. For sorted subsets, roughly 0.2 ug genomic DNA, equal to tens of thousands of T cell genomes, was loaded into each replicate PCR. The purified libraries were quantified using a Qubit 3.0 fluorometer, sized with a Bioanalyzer 2100, and then quantified again using the KAPA Library Quantification kit. A separate single-read 150-cycle Illumina NextSeq 550 flow cell was used to sequence each immunoSEQ 96-well plate. Concerning the study's data processing: The immunoSEQ output contained only junctional sequences without quality scores, so filtering could not match that applied to full-length reads. Sequences were annotated with PyIR, a Python wrapper for IgBLAST v1.9, and V/J genes and CDR3 were assigned using IMGT germline references. Reads were filtered out if the reads had weak V/J assignments (E-value above 1e-6), no CDR3, stop codons, out-of-frame junctions, or ambiguous translated residues. V3J clonotypes were defined by identical inferred V gene, J gene, and CDR3 amino acid sequence. The percentage overlap between two repertoires was calculated by dividing the number of shared unique clonotypes by the size of the smaller repertoire. Richness of each repertoire was evaluated using RTK rarefaction, the Chao1 estimator, and Recon v2.1 estimates of unobserved clonotypes. Generation probabilities for all TCRbeta clonotypes obtained by the gDNA method from a few donors were computed using OLGA. TCRdb's version of the immuneACCESS table is confined to in-frame rearrangements and falls short of the full clone set. An unresolved V gene accounts for under half of the shortfall where checked; the remainder is of unknown origin. The DNA was the basis for D and trimming; V, J and clone size are from that table. The sample data list 2 million to 3 million clones, and roughly 93% of these were observed just once. The ten largest clonotypes hold 0.35% to 0.45% of the sample.

The chain joins TRBV5-1 to TRBJ1-3, with the D gene call left open. The sequenced sample was naive CD4+ T cells from PBMCs. The cell subset or site label, read with the paper, signifies: CD45RA+ positively selected. The source is a young man in good health. Some clones in this sample may be carry-over from other donors' samples. CDR3 loop: CASSLDPTAGNTIYF. The DNA sequence is as follows: TGCGCCAGCAGCTTAGACCCCACAGCTGGAAACACCATATATTTT.